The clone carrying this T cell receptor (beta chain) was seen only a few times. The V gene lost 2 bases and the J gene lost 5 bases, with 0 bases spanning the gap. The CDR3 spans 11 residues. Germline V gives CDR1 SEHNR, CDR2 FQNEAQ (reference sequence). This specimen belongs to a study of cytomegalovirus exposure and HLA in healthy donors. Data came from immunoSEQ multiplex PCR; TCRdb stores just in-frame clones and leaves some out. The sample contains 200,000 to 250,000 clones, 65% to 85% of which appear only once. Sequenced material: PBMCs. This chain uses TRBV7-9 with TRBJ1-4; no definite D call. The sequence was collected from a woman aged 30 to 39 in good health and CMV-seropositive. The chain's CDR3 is CASSLNEKLFF. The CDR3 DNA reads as TGTGCCAGCAGCTTAAATGAAAAACTGTTTTTT.